This T cell receptor beta chain was captured in a study of T cell changes during pregnancy in multiple sclerosis. Sequencing used immunoSEQ multiplex PCR; TCRdb keeps in-frame clones, though not all of them. The sample gives tens of thousands of clones, more than 85% of which show up once; 6.5% to 9% is in the top ten. CDR3 length equals 15 residues. Trimming at V came to 4 bases and at J to 3 bases, leaving 7 bases not matched to a gene. Germline V gives CDR1 SGHNT, CDR2 YYREEE (reference sequence). Source: CD8+ T cells from peripheral blood mononuclear cells, taken in the third trimester of pregnancy. The origin of this receptor is a female donor with multiple sclerosis, enrolled in a pregnancy study. V and J are TRBV5-4 and TRBJ2-7, with 10 bases that match TRBD2. Here the CDR3 reads CASSQGLARDYEQYF. CDR3 nucleotides: TGTGCCAGCAGCCAGGGACTAGCGAGGGACTACGAGCAGTACTTC. Drawing the rest from reference TRBV5-4 and TRBJ2-7, the complete variable domain is ETGVTQSPTHLIKTRGQQVTLRCSSQSGHNTVSWYQQALGQGPQFIFQYYREEENGRGNFPPRFSGLQFPNYSSELNVNALELDDSALYLCASSQGLARDYEQYFGPGTRLTVT.